This paragraph reports one TCR beta chain. What it binds is not known. This CDR3 has 15 residues. CDR1 MDHEN and CDR2 SYDVKM come from the germline V gene. The data stem from a study of monozygotic twins with inflammatory bowel disease. Study-wide findings and caveats: In patient repertoires, differing immunosuppressive treatments may have added some variability.

Whole blood that had not undergone T cell sorting provided the isolated total RNA. From the 5' RACE reads, TCRdb lists one entry per CDR3 protein and no DNA. This table lists approximately 330,000 distinct CDR3 sequences. The clonotype was recovered from a human donor with ulcerative colitis or Crohn's disease, or a healthy co-twin of an affected twin (not recorded which). Input material: blood. The chain joins TRBV28 to TRBJ1-6; as DNA is missing, the TRBD1 call by TCRdb cannot be tested. CDR3 amino acids: CASSKSGTANSPLHF.